Presented here are 17 T cell receptor beta chains from one specimen sequenced in a study of shared clonotypes between healthy human individuals (TCRdb year 2020). The method behind the library was the immunoSEQ multiplex PCR assay. TCRdb carries this immuneACCESS record with in-frame sequences only. Its versions omit some clonotypes, under half of them owing to an unresolved V gene in the studies checked, with the rest unexplained. Across this sample there are about a million clones, with under 80% seen only once. The top ten constitute less than 1.5% of the sample. What was sequenced was memory CD4+ T cells sorted from blood. This specimen's cell subset or site label, per the study, means: CD45RA-negative fraction. The receptors derive from a man younger than 35 in good health.

The rearrangement uses TRBV15 and TRBJ2-7; TRBD1 or TRBD2 may be the D gene (6 bases each). Germline V CDR1 and CDR2: LNHNV, YYDKDF (reference sequence). The CDR3 contains 15 residues. Deletions cut 0 bases from V and 4 bases from J, with 13 bases between. Here the CDR3 DNA reads TGTGCCACCAGCAGAGATAAGGGGGGCAGATACGAGCAGTACTTC. Its protein is CATSRDKGGRYEQYF. The complete variable domain, with remaining parts taken from reference TRBV15 and TRBJ2-7, reads DAMVIQNPRYQVTQFGKPVTLSCSQTLNHNVMYWYQQKSSQAPKLLFHYYDKDFNNEADTPDNFQSRRPNTSFCFLDIRSPGLGDTAMYLCATSRDKGGRYEQYFGPGTRLTVT.

DNA of the CDR3: TGTGCCAGCAGCGTAGGGTCAGGGTTTACGTCAGATACGCAGTATTTT. Residues: CASSVGSGFTSDTQYF. The genes are TRBV9 and TRBJ2-3, with D possibly matching TRBD1 (5 bases). The length of the CDR3 is 16 residues. From germline, CDR1 is SGDLS and CDR2 YYNGEE. V was clipped by 0 bases and J by 4 bases, with 15 bases between them.

The chain has TRBV30 and TRBJ2-7, with 8 bases identical to TRBD1. V was clipped by 2 bases and J by 9 bases; unmatched bases: 9. This CDR3 region has 13 residues. From germline, CDR1 is GTSNPN and CDR2 SVGIG (reference sequence). CDR3 bases: TGTGCCTGGAGTCGCCCAGGGGGCGCTGGGCAGTACTTC. Residues: CAWSRPGGAGQYF.

The rearrangement uses TRBV6-5 and TRBJ2-7, with D perhaps being TRBD1 or TRBD2 (5 bases each). The CDR3 length is 14 residues. The V and J ends lost 6 bases and 2 bases respectively, with 14 bases between them. Germline CDR1 is MNHEY and CDR2 is SVGAGI. CDR3 sequence (DNA): TGTGCCAGCAGACTAACGACGGGACCCTACGAGCAGTACTTC. Translated, it gives CASRLTTGPYEQYF.

The chain employs TRBV29-1 and TRBJ1-1, with D perhaps matching TRBD1 (6 bases). The germline V and J ends were trimmed by 4 bases and 3 bases, with 18 bases remaining between them. The CDR3 extends over 15 amino acids. Germline V lookup: CDR1 SQVTM, CDR2 ANQGSEA. The CDR3 nucleotides are TGCAGCGTTGTGGGGGACTTCAGGGGTGACACTGAAGCTTTCTTT. This sequence encodes CSVVGDFRGDTEAFF.

This clone was recorded a few times. The chain uses TRBV7-2 and TRBJ2-3; 9 bases are a match to TRBD1. Looked up from germline, CDR1 is SGHTA and CDR2 is FQGNSA. V shed 6 bases and J 5 bases; nucleotides not matched to a gene: 9. The CDR3 spans 15 residues. The CDR3 is CASSIQGAGGDTQYF. The CDR3 nucleotides are TGTGCCAGCAGTATACAGGGGGCCGGAGGAGATACGCAGTATTTT.

This clone was recorded once. The CDR3 DNA follows: TGTGCCAGCGGGGTAGACTTAGGTACCGGGGAGCTGTTTTTT. Translated, it gives CASGVDLGTGELFF. The V call is TRBV6-1, the J call TRBJ2-2; the D is unclear. The CDR3 totals 14 residues. Trimming stripped 8 bases from V and 5 bases from J, with 15 bases between. Germline V gives CDR1 MNHNS, CDR2 SASEGT.

The chain carries TRBV27 and TRBJ2-5; TRBD2 aligns across 8 bases. Germline CDR1 reads MNHEY; CDR2 reads SMNVEV (reference sequence). The CDR3 totals 15 residues. V lost 7 bases, J lost 2 bases, and 9 bases stayed unmatched. The CDR3 nucleotides read TGTGCCAGCACTCGGGCGGGGGGAACACAAGAGACCCAGTACTTC. Translated, it gives CASTRAGGTQETQYF.

The CDR3, as DNA: TGTGCCATCAGTGACTTAGGACAGACCAAAACTGAAGCTTTCTTT. Protein: CAISDLGQTKTEAFF. The chain recombines TRBV10-3 with TRBJ1-1; TRBD1 is a possible D gene (6 bases). The CDR3 is made up of 15 amino acids. CDR1 is ENHRY and CDR2 is SYGVKD in the germline V gene. Trimming stripped 3 bases from V and 5 bases from J, with 16 bases between.

V is TRBV30 and J is TRBJ1-5, with unresolved D. V lost 3 bases to trimming and J lost 4 bases, with 10 bases between them. This CDR3 comprises 13 residues. Per germline, CDR1 GTSNPN and CDR2 SVGIG (reference sequence). The CDR3 region is CAWSVDENQPQHF. CDR3 coding DNA: TGTGCCTGGAGCGTCGACGAAAATCAGCCCCAGCATTTT.

The CDR3 loop is CASSSDVYEQYF. The CDR3 DNA reads TGTGCCAGCAGCTCGGACGTATACGAGCAGTACTTC. The rearrangement uses TRBV11-2 and TRBJ2-7; D gene unclear. The CDR3 is 12 residues long. Germline CDR1 reads SGHAT; CDR2 reads FQNNGV. V was pared by 4 bases and J by 4 bases, with 8 bases between.

On this clone: Additional DNA sequences in this sample encode the identical CDR3. The chain recombines TRBV4-1 with TRBJ1-5, with 9 bases that match TRBD1. From germline, CDR1 is MGHRA and CDR2 YSYEKL. This CDR3 comprises 16 residues. The V and J ends lost 0 bases and 2 bases, in that order; junction bases with no gene match: 2. This CDR3 is CASSQEGQGGNQPQHF. CDR3 nucleotide sequence: TGCGCCAGCAGCCAAGAGGGACAGGGTGGCAATCAGCCCCAGCATTTT.

Details on this clone: This sample also contains other DNA sequences that code for the same CDR3. The V call is TRBV19, the J call TRBJ2-7; no definite D call. Trimming cost V 3 bases and J 2 bases, with 8 bases left between them. Germline CDR1 is LNHDA and CDR2 is SQIVND (reference sequence). The CDR3 length is 13 residues. The CDR3 here is CASSIGPTYEQYF. CDR3 bases: TGTGCCAGTAGTATTGGACCGACCTACGAGCAGTACTTC. Full variable domain (rest looked up from reference TRBV19 and TRBJ2-7): DGGITQSPKYLFRKEGQNVTLSCEQNLNHDAMYWYRQDPGQGLRLIYYSQIVNDFQKGDIAEGYSVSREKKESFPLTVTSAQKNPTAFYLCASSIGPTYEQYFGPGTRLTVT.

The rearrangement uses TRBV2 and TRBJ2-6; TRBD2 matches 9 bases. The CDR3 covers 17 residues. The V segment lost 11 bases and the J segment 0 bases; nucleotides outside the gene matches: 11. Germline CDR1 SNHLY, CDR2 FYNNEI. The CDR3 spells CACEVGSGSSGANVLTF. The CDR3 DNA reads as TGTGCCTGTGAGGTTGGTAGCGGGAGCTCTGGGGCCAACGTCCTGACTTTC.

J is TRBJ1-4 and V is TRBV19; the D gene is possibly TRBD1 (5 bases). Germline assignment: CDR1 LNHDA and CDR2 SQIVND (reference sequence). With 6 bases removed from V and 3 bases from J, the gap between germline ends came to 14 bases. CDR3 length: 15 residues. The CDR3 DNA follows: TGTGCCAGTAGCCCGATCGGGGGAGCTAATGAAAAACTGTTTTTT. It is translated as CASSPIGGANEKLFF.

This clone was found a few times. The rearrangement joins TRBV6-5 to TRBJ2-2; D not certain. The germline gives CDR1 MNHEY, CDR2 SVGAGI. CDR3 length: 12 residues. V lost 4 bases to trimming and J lost 6 bases, with 6 bases between them. CDR3 DNA sequence: TGTGCCAGCAGTTCCGTGGCCGGGGAGCTGTTTTTT. Translation: CASSSVAGELFF.

The chain links TRBV9 to TRBJ1-1, with a tentative D call TRBD1 (6 bases). V was trimmed by 0 bases and J by 7 bases, leaving 10 bases between them. The CDR3 sequence is 13 residues long. Per germline, CDR1 SGDLS and CDR2 YYNGEE. The CDR3 region is CASSVEGGSEAFF. CDR3 nucleotide sequence: TGTGCCAGCAGCGTAGAAGGGGGGAGTGAAGCTTTCTTT.